This entry is about one TCR beta chain. This sample was taken from a study of blood T cell repertoires in COVID-19. In the study overall: Some COVID-19 samples were acute and others convalescent; all came from the United States, Italy and Spain.

The germline V gene has CDR1 MNHEY and CDR2 SVGAGI. This CDR3 has 14 amino acids. The ends lost 6 bases at V and 2 bases at J; junction bases unmatched: 4. Source study methods: Counts of nucleated cells, estimated from reference gene primer amplification, were obtained. Produced via immunoSEQ multiplex PCR; TCRdb's table is partial and in-frame only. The D gene and trimming were derived from the DNA, and the V and J assignments and clone size from that table. The sample lists about 170,000 clones, more than 65% occurring once. Which cohort a participant joined came from the clinical history participants gave. The study counted Cohort 3 donors as recovered given two negative PCRs, clearance, or symptom resolution.

The chain combines TRBV6-5 with TRBJ2-1, with 7 bases fitting TRBD1. Sequencing was performed on PBMCs or T cells enriched from blood (not recorded which). The sequence was obtained from a middle-aged man who had recovered from COVID-19. CDR3 in amino acids: CASRQGPAYNEQFF. The DNA for the CDR3 is TGTGCCAGCAGACAGGGGCCCGCCTACAATGAGCAGTTCTTC.